This passage covers 27 T cell receptor beta chains from one sample sequenced in a study of cytomegalovirus exposure and HLA in healthy donors. PCR involved 60 Vbeta and 13 Jbeta primers. Repertoires were generated with immunoSEQ multiplex PCR, while TCRdb's copy carries only in-frame clones and drops some. The sample spans 25,000 to 40,000 clones; the ten largest clones claim approximately 3.5%. Sequencing input: PBMCs. The receptors were gathered from a man aged 35 to 55 in good health and CMV-seronegative.

CDR3 protein: CASSLGTGHYEQYF. CDR3 sequence (DNA): TGCGCCAGCAGCTTGGGGACAGGACACTACGAGCAGTACTTC. V gene TRBV5-1 combines with J gene TRBJ2-7; 7 nucleotides agree with TRBD1. The trim removed 0 bases at V and 3 bases at J, leaving 3 bases unmatched. The CDR3 totals 14 residues. CDR1 is SGHRS and CDR2 is YFSETQ in the germline V gene.

On this clone itself: At one of its ends the junction is not consistent with the germline gene, which may arise from a read error. This chain uses TRBV4-3 with TRBJ2-1, with a tentative D call TRBD2 (7 bases). Per the germline V gene, CDR1 is LGHNA and CDR2 is YSLEER. This CDR3 spans 16 amino acids. The CDR3 DNA is TGCGCCAGCAGCCCTGGGGGGGGCCGCTCCGACAATGAGCAGTTCTTC. Its translation: CASSPGGGRSDNEQFF.

This chain uses TRBV29-1 with TRBJ2-1; 9 bases fit TRBD2. The germline V gene encodes CDR1 SQVTM and CDR2 ANQGSEA. The CDR3 has 14 amino acids. V was clipped by 4 bases and J by 2 bases; unmatched bases: 3. The CDR3 is CSVARTSAYNEQFF. The CDR3 DNA reads as TGCAGCGTTGCCCGGACTAGCGCCTACAATGAGCAGTTCTTC.

This chain joins TRBV4-3 and TRBJ2-2, with D perhaps matching TRBD1 (5 bases). This CDR3 is built from 15 residues. CDR1 is LGHNA and CDR2 is YSLEER in the germline V gene. The V gene lost 1 base and the J gene lost 0 bases, with 6 bases spanning the gap. The CDR3 coding sequence is TGCGCCAGCAGCCAAGGGGGCGCGAACACCGGGGAGCTGTTTTTT. This sequence encodes CASSQGGANTGELFF.

The chain uses TRBV28 and TRBJ2-7; tentatively, D is TRBD2 (6 bases). Germline loops: CDR1 MDHEN, CDR2 SYDVKM. The CDR3 loop spans 14 amino acids. V dropped 3 bases and J dropped 0 bases, with 9 bases sitting between them. The CDR3 DNA reads TGTGCCAGCAGTTTTTGGACTAACTCCTACGAGCAGTACTTC. Translated, it gives CASSFWTNSYEQYF. Based on the CDR3 plus reference TRBV28 and TRBJ2-7, the full variable domain is DVKVTQSSRYLVKRTGEKVFLECVQDMDHENMFWYRQDPGLGLRLIYFSYDVKMKEKGDIPEGYSVSREKKERFSLILESASTNQTSMYLCASSFWTNSYEQYFGPGTRLTVT.

This sequence joins TRBV28 and TRBJ2-7; 7 nucleotides match TRBD2. V lost 3 bases, J lost 3 bases, and 8 bases stayed unmatched. The CDR3 covers 15 residues. The germline V gene has CDR1 MDHEN and CDR2 SYDVKM. The CDR3 DNA sequence: TGTGCCAGCAGTTTCGCTGGGAGGGCCCTCTACGAGCAGTACTTC. Amino acids: CASSFAGRALYEQYF.

The CDR3 DNA reads as TGTGCCAGCAGCGCCGGGACAGGGATTAGTTGGGGCTACACCTTC. This gives the protein CASSAGTGISWGYTF. This sequence joins TRBV7-2 and TRBJ1-2; 9 bases are shared with TRBD1. V dropped 5 bases and J dropped 8; count of bases not matched to a gene: 12. Per germline, CDR1 SGHTA and CDR2 FQGNSA. The CDR3 loop spans 15 amino acids.

V gene TRBV20-1 combines with J gene TRBJ1-2; 7 nucleotides align to TRBD1. V trimming: 3 bases; J trimming: 8 bases; junction bases outside the gene matches: 3. The CDR3 loop spans 11 amino acids. Per the germline V gene, CDR1 is DFQATT and CDR2 is SNEGSKA (reference sequence). This CDR3 is CSARRDSGYTF. The CDR3 DNA reads as TGCAGTGCTAGGCGGGACAGCGGCTACACCTTC.

V and J are TRBV30 and TRBJ2-1; 7 bases fit TRBD2. V lost 0 bases and J lost 0; bases outside the gene matches: 2. This CDR3 is built from 15 residues. From germline, CDR1 is GTSNPN and CDR2 SVGIG (reference sequence). Written as DNA, the CDR3 is TGTGCCTGGAGTGTAAGGACTAGCTCCTACAATGAGCAGTTCTTC. As protein: CAWSVRTSSYNEQFF. Complete variable domain (other parts from reference TRBV30 and TRBJ2-1): SQTIHQWPATLVQPVGSPLSLECTVEGTSNPNLYWYRQAAGRGLQLLFYSVGIGQISSEVPQNLSASRPQDRQFILSSKKLLLSDSGFYLCAWSVRTSSYNEQFFGPGTRLTVL.

This sequence joins TRBV5-4 and TRBJ2-7; TRBD2 matches 9 bases. Germline assignment: CDR1 SGHNT and CDR2 YYREEE (reference sequence). V dropped 2 bases and J dropped 2; count of bases not matched to a gene: 8. The CDR3 runs to 16 residues. For the CDR3, the DNA is TGTGCCAGCAGCTTTGGGGGCGGGAGGGCAGCCTACGAGCAGTACTTC. This encodes CASSFGGGRAAYEQYF. The full variable domain, with the rest looked up from reference TRBV5-4 and TRBJ2-7, is ETGVTQSPTHLIKTRGQQVTLRCSSQSGHNTVSWYQQALGQGPQFIFQYYREEENGRGNFPPRFSGLQFPNYSSELNVNALELDDSALYLCASSFGGGRAAYEQYFGPGTRLTVT.

This chain links TRBV7-9 with TRBJ2-1, with D possibly TRBD2 on 5 matching bases. The CDR3 is made up of 13 amino acids. Germline V gene lookup returns CDR1 SEHNR and CDR2 FQNEAQ (reference sequence). Trimming left V 7 bases short and J 8 bases short, with 15 bases between. CDR3 coding DNA: TGTGCCAGCACCGCTAGCCCCCTGGATGAGCAGTTCTTC. It specifies CASTASPLDEQFF.

The V call is TRBV19, the J call TRBJ1-2, with D perhaps TRBD1 (5 bases). CDR1 is LNHDA, CDR2 SQIVND, per germline (reference sequence). The CDR3 extends over 17 amino acids. The ends were cut back, 4 bases at V and 4 bases at J, with 22 bases in the middle. This CDR3 reads CASSTSKGREYLYGYTF. CDR3 DNA: TGTGCCAGTAGTACTTCGAAGGGACGGGAGTACCTCTATGGCTACACCTTC.

This chain uses TRBV7-2 with TRBJ1-5; the match to TRBD1 covers 8 bases. Germline CDR1 SGHTA, CDR2 FQGNSA. The J segment lost 4 bases and the V segment lost 5 bases, leaving 4 bases of the junction unmatched. This CDR3 is built from 14 residues. Here the CDR3 DNA reads TGTGCCAGCAGCGTAGACAGGGGTAATCAGCCCCAGCATTTT. It encodes CASSVDRGNQPQHF.

J is TRBJ2-5 and V is TRBV29-1, with unresolved D. This CDR3 spans 14 amino acids. Germline values: CDR1 SQVTM, CDR2 ANQGSEA. V shed 3 bases and J shed 2 bases, with 13 bases lying between them. CDR3 region: CSVDRAGVQETQYF. The CDR3 region has the DNA TGCAGCGTTGATCGTGCAGGCGTTCAAGAGACCCAGTACTTC.

This chain links TRBV27 with TRBJ2-1, with TRBD2 as a possible D gene (7 bases). Trimming removed 2 bases from V and 4 bases from J, with 18 bases in between. CDR3 length: 17 amino acids. From germline, CDR1 is MNHEY and CDR2 SMNVEV (reference sequence). CDR3 sequence: CASSLRGGGVGYNEQFF. DNA of the CDR3: TGTGCCAGCAGTTTAAGAGGGGGAGGGGTAGGTTACAATGAGCAGTTCTTC.

The CDR3 sequence is CSASDRVTNNEQFF. The CDR3 DNA follows: TGCAGCGCTTCAGACAGGGTTACCAACAATGAGCAGTTCTTC. The genes are TRBV29-1 and TRBJ2-1; TRBD1 matches 7 bases. Trimming at V came to 7 bases and at J to 5 bases, leaving 11 bases not matched to a gene. From germline, CDR1 is SQVTM and CDR2 ANQGSEA. The CDR3 length is 14 residues.

The rearrangement uses TRBV6-5 and TRBJ1-1; TRBD1 matches 7 bases. This CDR3 is built from 16 residues. The germline CDR1 and CDR2 sequences are MNHEY and SVGAGI. V lost 3 bases and J lost 0; bases outside the gene matches: 7. The CDR3 sequence: CASSYQFGTVNTEAFF. The CDR3 DNA follows: TGTGCCAGCAGTTATCAGTTTGGGACAGTGAACACTGAAGCTTTCTTT.

V and J are TRBV29-1 and TRBJ2-7, with D possibly TRBD2 on 6 matching bases. This CDR3 comprises 11 residues. Per the germline V gene, CDR1 is SQVTM and CDR2 is ANQGSEA. Trimming shortened V by 4 bases and J by 5 bases, and 9 bases separated the two germline ends. DNA of the CDR3: TGCAGCGTTGGGTGGGGGGACGAGCAGTACTTC. Its translation: CSVGWGDEQYF.

The gene calls are TRBV6-4 and TRBJ1-2; D might be TRBD1 (5 bases). CDR3 size: 13 residues. The germline V gene has CDR1 MRHNA and CDR2 SNTAGT. V lost 0 bases, J lost 7 bases, and 9 bases lay in between. The CDR3 loop reads CASSDSSQGGYTF. The CDR3 coding sequence is TGTGCCAGCAGTGACTCGAGTCAGGGTGGCTACACCTTC.

The chain employs TRBV5-1 and TRBJ2-7; tentatively, D is TRBD2 (6 bases). Germline V CDR1 and CDR2: SGHRS, YFSETQ. The CDR3 covers 14 residues. Trimming removed 0 bases from V and 5 bases from J, with 12 bases in between. The DNA of the CDR3 is TGCGCCAGCAGCTTGGTCCCGGCGGGGAACGAGCAGTACTTC. Residues: CASSLVPAGNEQYF.

The chain links TRBV29-1 to TRBJ2-3; a possible D gene is TRBD2 (5 bases). The germline CDR1 and CDR2 sequences are SQVTM and ANQGSEA. The CDR3 is 13 amino acids. Trimming took off 4 bases at V and 2 bases at J, with 10 bases between the two ends. CDR3 coding DNA: TGCAGCGTTGGGAGGCAAGTCACAGATACGCAGTATTTT. Protein product: CSVGRQVTDTQYF.

The gene calls are TRBV11-2 and TRBJ2-2, with TRBD1 identical over 8 bases. Germline V gene sequence: CDR1 SGHAT, CDR2 FQNNGV. Trimming cost V 5 bases and J 3 bases; bases outside gene matches: 5. This CDR3 comprises 15 residues. The CDR3 coding sequence is TGTGCCAGCAGCATTCGGACAGGGCACACCGGGGAGCTGTTTTTT. Its protein product is CASSIRTGHTGELFF.

The gene calls are TRBV30 and TRBJ2-7; 8 positions match TRBD2. J lost 2 bases, V lost 8 bases, and 8 bases had no gene match. CDR3 size: 13 residues. The germline V gene has CDR1 GTSNPN and CDR2 SVGIG (reference sequence). In DNA form, the CDR3 reads TGTGCCGGAGTAGCGGGACCCCCCTACGAGCAGTACTTC. It codes for CAGVAGPPYEQYF.

The V call is TRBV30, the J call TRBJ1-2; TRBD1 aligns across 8 bases. CDR3 size: 13 residues. Losses at the gene ends were 0 bases for V and 7 bases for J; bases not matched to a gene: 4. Germline CDR1 is GTSNPN and CDR2 is SVGIG (reference sequence). In DNA, the CDR3 is TGTGCCTGGAGTGTAATCGGACAGGGTGGCTACACCTTC. Translating it yields CAWSVIGQGGYTF.

The genes are TRBV5-1 and TRBJ2-2, with D maybe TRBD1 (5 bases). The CDR3 loop spans 15 amino acids. CDR1 SGHRS and CDR2 YFSETQ come from the germline V gene. The germline V and J ends were trimmed by 5 bases and 3 bases, with 14 bases remaining between them. The CDR3 DNA sequence: TGCGCCAGCAGTGGGGCCCAGGTAGACACCGGGGAGCTGTTTTTT. Translation gives CASSGAQVDTGELFF.

The chain links TRBV5-1 to TRBJ2-1; 9 nucleotides match TRBD2. This CDR3 has 15 amino acids. Trimming cost V 4 bases and J 3 bases; bases outside gene matches: 5. From germline, CDR1 is SGHRS and CDR2 YFSETQ. This CDR3 is CASSIGLANYNEQFF. The DNA of the CDR3 is TGCGCCAGCAGCATAGGACTAGCGAACTACAATGAGCAGTTCTTC.

J is TRBJ2-3 and V is TRBV7-3, with a possible D match to TRBD1 (5 bases). V was clipped by 5 bases and J by 1 base, with 7 bases between them. CDR1 is SGHTA, CDR2 FQGTGA, per germline. The CDR3 has 13 residues. DNA of the CDR3: TGTGCCAGCAGCGCACAGGGCACAGATACGCAGTATTTT. Protein product: CASSAQGTDTQYF. Together with reference TRBV7-3 and TRBJ2-3, the CDR3 gives the full variable domain: GAGVSQTPSNKVTEKGKYVELRCDPISGHTALYWYRQSLGQGPEFLIYFQGTGAADDSGLPNDRFFAVRPEGSVSTLKIQRTERGDSAVYLCASSAQGTDTQYFGPGTRLTVL.